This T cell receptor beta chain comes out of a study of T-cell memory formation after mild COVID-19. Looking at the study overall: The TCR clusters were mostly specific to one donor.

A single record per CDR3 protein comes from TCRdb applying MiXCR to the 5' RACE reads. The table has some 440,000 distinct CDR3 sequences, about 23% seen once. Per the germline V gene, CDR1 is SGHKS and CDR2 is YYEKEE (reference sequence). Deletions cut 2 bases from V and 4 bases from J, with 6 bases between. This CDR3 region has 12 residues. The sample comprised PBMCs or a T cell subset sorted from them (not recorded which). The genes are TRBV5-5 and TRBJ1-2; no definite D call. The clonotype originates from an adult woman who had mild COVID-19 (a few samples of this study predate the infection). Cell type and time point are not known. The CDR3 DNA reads TGTGCCAGCAGCTTCGAGACCTATGGCTACACCTTC. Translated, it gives CASSFETYGYTF.